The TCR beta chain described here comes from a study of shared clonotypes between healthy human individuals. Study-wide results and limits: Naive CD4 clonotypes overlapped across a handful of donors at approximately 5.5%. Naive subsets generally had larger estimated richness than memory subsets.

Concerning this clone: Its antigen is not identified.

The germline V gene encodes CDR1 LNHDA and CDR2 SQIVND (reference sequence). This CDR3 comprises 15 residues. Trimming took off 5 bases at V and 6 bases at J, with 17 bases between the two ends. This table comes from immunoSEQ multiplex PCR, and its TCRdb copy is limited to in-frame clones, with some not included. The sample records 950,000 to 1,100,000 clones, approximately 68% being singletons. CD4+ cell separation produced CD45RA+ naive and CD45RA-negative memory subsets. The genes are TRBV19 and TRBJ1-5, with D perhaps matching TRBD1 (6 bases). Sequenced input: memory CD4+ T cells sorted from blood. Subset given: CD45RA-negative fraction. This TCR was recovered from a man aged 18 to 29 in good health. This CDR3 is CASSGGQGYSQPQHF. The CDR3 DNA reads TGTGCCAGTAGTGGGGGGCAGGGGTATAGTCAGCCCCAGCATTTT.